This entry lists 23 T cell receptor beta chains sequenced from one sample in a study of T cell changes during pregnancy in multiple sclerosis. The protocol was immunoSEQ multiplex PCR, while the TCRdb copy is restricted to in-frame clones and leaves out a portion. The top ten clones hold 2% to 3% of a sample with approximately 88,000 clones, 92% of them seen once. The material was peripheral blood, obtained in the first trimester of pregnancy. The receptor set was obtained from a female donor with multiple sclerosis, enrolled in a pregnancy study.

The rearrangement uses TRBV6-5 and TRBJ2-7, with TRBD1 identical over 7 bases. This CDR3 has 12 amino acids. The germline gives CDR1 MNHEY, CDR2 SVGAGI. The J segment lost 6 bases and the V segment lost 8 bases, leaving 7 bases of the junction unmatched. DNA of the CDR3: TGTGCCAGCTTCACAGGGGACGGCGAGCAGTACTTC. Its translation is CASFTGDGEQYF.

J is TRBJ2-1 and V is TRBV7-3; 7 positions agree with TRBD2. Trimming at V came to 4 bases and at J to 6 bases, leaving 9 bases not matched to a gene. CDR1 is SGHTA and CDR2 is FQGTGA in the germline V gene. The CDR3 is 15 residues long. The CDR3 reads CASSSRPSGTNEQFF. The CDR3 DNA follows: TGTGCCAGCAGCTCCCGCCCAAGCGGGACCAATGAGCAGTTCTTC.

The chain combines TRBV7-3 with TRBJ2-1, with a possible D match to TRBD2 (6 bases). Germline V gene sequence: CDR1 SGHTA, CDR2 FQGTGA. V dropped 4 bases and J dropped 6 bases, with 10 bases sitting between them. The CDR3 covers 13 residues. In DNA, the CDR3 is TGTGCCAGCAGCTCCGGCGGGACCAATGAGCAGTTCTTC. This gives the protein CASSSGGTNEQFF.

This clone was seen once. In DNA, the CDR3 is TGTGCCAGTAGGCGGCTAGCGACGAAATACAATGAGCAGTTCTTC. Translation: CASRRLATKYNEQFF. V is TRBV27 and J is TRBJ2-1; a weak D match, TRBD2 (6 bases). The germline V and J ends were trimmed by 9 bases and 4 bases, with 19 bases remaining between them. This CDR3 contains 15 residues. Germline V gene lookup returns CDR1 MNHEY and CDR2 SMNVEV (reference sequence).

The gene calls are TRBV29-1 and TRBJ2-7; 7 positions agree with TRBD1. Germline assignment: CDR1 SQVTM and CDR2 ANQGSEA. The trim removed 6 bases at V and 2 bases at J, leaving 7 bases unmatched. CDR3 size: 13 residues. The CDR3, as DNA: TGCAGCGTCGCTACCGACAGGGCCTACGAGCAGTACTTC. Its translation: CSVATDRAYEQYF.

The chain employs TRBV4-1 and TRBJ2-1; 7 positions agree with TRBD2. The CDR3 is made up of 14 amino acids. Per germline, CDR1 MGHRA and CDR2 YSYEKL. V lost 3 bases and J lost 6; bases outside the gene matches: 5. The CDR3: CASSQRLAGNEQFF. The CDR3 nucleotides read TGCGCCAGCAGCCAGCGACTAGCAGGCAATGAGCAGTTCTTC.

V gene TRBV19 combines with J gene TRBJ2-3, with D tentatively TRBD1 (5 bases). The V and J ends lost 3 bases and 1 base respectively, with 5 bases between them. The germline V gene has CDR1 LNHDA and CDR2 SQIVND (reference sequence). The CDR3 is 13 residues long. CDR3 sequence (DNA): TGTGCCAGTAGTATGGGGCGCACAGATACGCAGTATTTT. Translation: CASSMGRTDTQYF.

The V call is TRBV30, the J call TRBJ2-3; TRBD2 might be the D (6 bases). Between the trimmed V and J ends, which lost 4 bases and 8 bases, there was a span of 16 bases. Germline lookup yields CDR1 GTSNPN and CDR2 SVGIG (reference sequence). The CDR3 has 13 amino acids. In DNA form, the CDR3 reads TGTGCCTGGACCTTACCCCCCGGGGGTACGCAGTATTTT. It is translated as CAWTLPPGGTQYF. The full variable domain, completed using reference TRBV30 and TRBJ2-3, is SQTIHQWPATLVQPVGSPLSLECTVEGTSNPNLYWYRQAAGRGLQLLFYSVGIGQISSEVPQNLSASRPQDRQFILSSKKLLLSDSGFYLCAWTLPPGGTQYFGPGTRLTVL.

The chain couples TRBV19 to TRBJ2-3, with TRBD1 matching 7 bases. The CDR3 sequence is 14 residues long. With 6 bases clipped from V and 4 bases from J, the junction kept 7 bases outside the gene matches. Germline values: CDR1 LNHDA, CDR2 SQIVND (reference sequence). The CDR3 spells CASRDRIGADTQYF. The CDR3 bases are TGTGCCAGTAGGGACAGGATCGGGGCAGATACGCAGTATTTT.

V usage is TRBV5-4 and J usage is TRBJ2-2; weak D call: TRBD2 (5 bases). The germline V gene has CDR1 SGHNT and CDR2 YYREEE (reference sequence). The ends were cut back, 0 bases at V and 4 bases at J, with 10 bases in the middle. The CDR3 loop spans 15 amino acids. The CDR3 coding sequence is TGTGCCAGCAGCTTGGGCCGGGATGTCACCGGGGAGCTGTTTTTT. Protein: CASSLGRDVTGELFF.

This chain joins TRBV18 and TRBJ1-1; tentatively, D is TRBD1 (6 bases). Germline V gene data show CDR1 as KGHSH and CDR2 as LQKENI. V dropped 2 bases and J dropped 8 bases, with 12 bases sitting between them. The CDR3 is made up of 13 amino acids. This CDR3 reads CASSPAGRGEAFF. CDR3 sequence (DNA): TGTGCCAGCTCACCAGCAGGGAGGGGGGAAGCTTTCTTT.

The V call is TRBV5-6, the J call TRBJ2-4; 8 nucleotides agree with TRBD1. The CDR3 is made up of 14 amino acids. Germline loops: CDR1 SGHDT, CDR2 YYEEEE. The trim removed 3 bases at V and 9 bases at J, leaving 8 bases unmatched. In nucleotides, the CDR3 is TGTGCCAGCAGCTCCGGACAGGGAGAGGTCATTCAGTACTTC. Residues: CASSSGQGEVIQYF.

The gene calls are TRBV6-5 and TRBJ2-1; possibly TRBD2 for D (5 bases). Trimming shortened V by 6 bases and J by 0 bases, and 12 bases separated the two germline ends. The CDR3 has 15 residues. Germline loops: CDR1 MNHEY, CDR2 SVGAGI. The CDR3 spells CASSRTGSSYNEQFF. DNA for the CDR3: TGTGCCAGCAGCCGAACGGGGAGCTCCTACAATGAGCAGTTCTTC.

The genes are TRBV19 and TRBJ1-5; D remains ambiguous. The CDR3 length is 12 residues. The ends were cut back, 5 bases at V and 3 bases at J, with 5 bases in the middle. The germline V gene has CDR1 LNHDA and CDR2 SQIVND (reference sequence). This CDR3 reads CASSPFNQPQHF. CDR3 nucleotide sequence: TGTGCCAGTAGTCCCTTCAATCAGCCCCAGCATTTT.

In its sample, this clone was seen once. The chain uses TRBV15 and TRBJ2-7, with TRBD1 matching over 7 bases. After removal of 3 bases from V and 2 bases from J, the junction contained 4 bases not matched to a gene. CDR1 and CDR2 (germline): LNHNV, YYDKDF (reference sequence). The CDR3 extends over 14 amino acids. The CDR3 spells CATSRPGTAYEQYF. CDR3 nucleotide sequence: TGTGCCACCAGCAGGCCCGGGACAGCCTACGAGCAGTACTTC.

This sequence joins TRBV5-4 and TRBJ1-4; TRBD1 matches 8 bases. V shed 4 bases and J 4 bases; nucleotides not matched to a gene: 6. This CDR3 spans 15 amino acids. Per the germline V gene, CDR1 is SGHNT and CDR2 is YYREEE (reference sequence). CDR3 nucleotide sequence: TGTGCCAGCAGCCCGGACAGGGACAATAATGAAAAACTGTTTTTT. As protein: CASSPDRDNNEKLFF.

The CDR3 DNA is TGTGCCAGCAGTGAGGTAGACTATGAAAAACTGTTTTTT. The encoded protein is CASSEVDYEKLFF. The rearrangement joins TRBV28 to TRBJ1-4; no reliable D call. The CDR3 consists of 13 residues. V dropped 5 bases and J dropped 6 bases, with 10 bases sitting between them. Germline assignment: CDR1 MDHEN and CDR2 SYDVKM.

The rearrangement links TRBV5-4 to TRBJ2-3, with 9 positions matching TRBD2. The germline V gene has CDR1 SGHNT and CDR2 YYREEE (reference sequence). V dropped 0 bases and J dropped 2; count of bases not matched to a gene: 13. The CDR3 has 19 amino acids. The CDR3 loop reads CASSLDPAGGPVHTDTQYF. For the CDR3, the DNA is TGTGCCAGCAGCTTGGATCCGGCGGGAGGGCCTGTCCACACAGATACGCAGTATTTT.

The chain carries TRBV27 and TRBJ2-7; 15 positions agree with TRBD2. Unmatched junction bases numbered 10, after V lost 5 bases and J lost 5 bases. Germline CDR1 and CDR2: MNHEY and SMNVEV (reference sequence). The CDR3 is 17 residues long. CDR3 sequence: CASSPLGTSGRSDEQYF. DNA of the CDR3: TGTGCCAGCAGTCCCCTCGGGACTAGCGGGAGGTCAGACGAGCAGTACTTC.

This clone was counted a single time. CDR3 amino acids: CASSPPGGPTLGARHTQYF. In DNA form, the CDR3 reads TGTGCCAGCAGCCCGCCCGGGGGACCCACCCTCGGGGCCCGGCATACGCAGTATTTT. The V gene is TRBV5-6, the J gene TRBJ2-3, with D possibly being TRBD2 (6 bases). There are 19 residues in the CDR3. V was trimmed by 4 bases and J by 7 bases, leaving 31 bases between them. Germline V gene data show CDR1 as SGHDT and CDR2 as YYEEEE. Based on the CDR3 plus reference TRBV5-6 and TRBJ2-3, the full variable domain is DAGVTQSPTHLIKTRGQQVTLRCSPKSGHDTVSWYQQALGQGPQFIFQYYEEEERQRGNFPDRFSGHQFPNYSSELNVNALLLGDSALYLCASSPPGGPTLGARHTQYFGPGTRLTVL.

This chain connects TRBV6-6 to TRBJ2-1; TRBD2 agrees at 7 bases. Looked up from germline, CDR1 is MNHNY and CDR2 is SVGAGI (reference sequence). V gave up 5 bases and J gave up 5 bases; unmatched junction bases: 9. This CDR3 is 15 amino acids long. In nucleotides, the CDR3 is TGTGCCAGCAGTAGGGGAGGGAGACTCAACAATGAGCAGTTCTTC. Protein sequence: CASSRGGRLNNEQFF.

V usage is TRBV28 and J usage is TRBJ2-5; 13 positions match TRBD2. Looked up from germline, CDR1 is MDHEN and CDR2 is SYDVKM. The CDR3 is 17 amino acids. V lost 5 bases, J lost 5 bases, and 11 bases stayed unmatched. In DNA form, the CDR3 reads TGTGCCAGCAGTGTAACTAGCGGGAGGGCCGGGGGGGAGACCCAGTACTTC. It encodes CASSVTSGRAGGETQYF.

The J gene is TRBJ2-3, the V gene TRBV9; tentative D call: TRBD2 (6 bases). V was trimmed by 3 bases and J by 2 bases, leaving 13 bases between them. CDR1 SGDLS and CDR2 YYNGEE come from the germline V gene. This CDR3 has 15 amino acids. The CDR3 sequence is CASSATSSYTDTQYF. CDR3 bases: TGTGCCAGCAGCGCAACTAGCAGCTACACAGATACGCAGTATTTT.